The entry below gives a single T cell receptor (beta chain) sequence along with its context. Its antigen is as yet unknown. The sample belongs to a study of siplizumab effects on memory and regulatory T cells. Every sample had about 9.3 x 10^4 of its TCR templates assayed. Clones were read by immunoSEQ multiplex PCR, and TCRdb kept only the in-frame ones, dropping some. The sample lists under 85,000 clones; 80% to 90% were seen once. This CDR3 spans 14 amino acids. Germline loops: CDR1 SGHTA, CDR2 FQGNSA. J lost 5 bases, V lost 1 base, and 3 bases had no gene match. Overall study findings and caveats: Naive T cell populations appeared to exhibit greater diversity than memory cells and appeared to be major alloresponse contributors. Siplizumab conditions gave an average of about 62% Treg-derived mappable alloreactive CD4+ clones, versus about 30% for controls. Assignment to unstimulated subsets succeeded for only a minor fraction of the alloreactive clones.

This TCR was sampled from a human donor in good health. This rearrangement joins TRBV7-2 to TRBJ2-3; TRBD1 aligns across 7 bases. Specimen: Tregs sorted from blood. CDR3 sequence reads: CASSLEQGIDTQYF. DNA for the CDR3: TGTGCCAGCAGCTTAGAACAGGGGATAGATACGCAGTATTTT. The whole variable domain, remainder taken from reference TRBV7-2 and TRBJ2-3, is GAGVSQSPSNKVTEKGKDVELRCDPISGHTALYWYRQSLGQGLEFLIYFQGNSAPDKSGLPSDRFSAERTGGSVSTLTIQRTQQEDSAVYLCASSLEQGIDTQYFGPGTRLTVL.